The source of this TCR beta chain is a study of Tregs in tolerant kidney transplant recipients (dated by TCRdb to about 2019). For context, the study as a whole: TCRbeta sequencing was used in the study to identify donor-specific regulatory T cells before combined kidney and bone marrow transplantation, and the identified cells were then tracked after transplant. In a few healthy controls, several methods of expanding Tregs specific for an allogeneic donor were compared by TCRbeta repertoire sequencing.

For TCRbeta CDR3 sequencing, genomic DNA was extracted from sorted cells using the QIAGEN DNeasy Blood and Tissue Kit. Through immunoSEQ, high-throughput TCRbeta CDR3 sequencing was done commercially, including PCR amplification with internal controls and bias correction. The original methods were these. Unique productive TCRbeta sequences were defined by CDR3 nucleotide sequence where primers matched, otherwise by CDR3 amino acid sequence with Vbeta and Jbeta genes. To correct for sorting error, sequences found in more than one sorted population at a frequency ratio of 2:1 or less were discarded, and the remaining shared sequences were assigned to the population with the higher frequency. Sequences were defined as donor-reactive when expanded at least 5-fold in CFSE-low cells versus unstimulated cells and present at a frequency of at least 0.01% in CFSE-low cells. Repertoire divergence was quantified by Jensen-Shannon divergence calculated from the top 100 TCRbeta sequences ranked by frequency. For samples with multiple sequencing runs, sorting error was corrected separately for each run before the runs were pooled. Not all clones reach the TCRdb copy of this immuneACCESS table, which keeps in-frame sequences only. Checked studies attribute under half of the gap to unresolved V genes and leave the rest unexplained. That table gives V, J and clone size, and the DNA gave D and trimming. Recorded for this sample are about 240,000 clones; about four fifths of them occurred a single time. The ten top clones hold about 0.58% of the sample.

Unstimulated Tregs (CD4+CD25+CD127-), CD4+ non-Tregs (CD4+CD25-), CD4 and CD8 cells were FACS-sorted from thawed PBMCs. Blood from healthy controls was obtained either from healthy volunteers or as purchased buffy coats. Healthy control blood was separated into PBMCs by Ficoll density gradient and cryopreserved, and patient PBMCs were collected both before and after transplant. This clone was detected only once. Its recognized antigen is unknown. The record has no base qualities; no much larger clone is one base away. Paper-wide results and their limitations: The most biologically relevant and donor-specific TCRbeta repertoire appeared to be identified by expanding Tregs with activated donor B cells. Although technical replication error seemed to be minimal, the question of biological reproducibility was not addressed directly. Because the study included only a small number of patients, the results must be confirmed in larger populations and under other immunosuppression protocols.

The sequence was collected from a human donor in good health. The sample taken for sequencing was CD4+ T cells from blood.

The DNA is as follows: TGTGCCAGCAGTGAATATCGAGGGAGGCAAGAGACCCAGTACTTC. This codes for CASSEYRGRQETQYF. The chain links TRBV25-1 with TRBJ2-5, with TRBD2 perhaps the D gene, on 6 matching bases. Reading the germline V gene gives CDR1 MGHDK and CDR2 SYGVNS. The CDR3 sequence holds 15 residues, the cysteine and phenylalanine included. Only CDR3 DNA remains: 45 bases, in frame from the first base. Relative to germline, V is 0 bases shorter and J is 2 bases shorter, with 10 bases between their ends.